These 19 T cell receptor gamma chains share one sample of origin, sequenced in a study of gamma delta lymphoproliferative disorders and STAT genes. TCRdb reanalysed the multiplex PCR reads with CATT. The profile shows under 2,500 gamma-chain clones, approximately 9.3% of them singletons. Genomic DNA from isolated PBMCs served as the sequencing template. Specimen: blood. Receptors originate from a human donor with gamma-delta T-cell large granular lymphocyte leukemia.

CDR3 region: CAPDLEYYKKLF. In DNA, the CDR3 is TGTGCCCCCGATCTAGAATATTATAAGAAACTCTTT. This rearrangement joins TRGV8 to TRGJ1 or TRGJ2. The J gene was not available in TCRdb and was assigned here by matching the DNA to germline segments. This CDR3 is built from 12 residues. Germline V CDR1 and CDR2: VENAVY, YDSYNSRV. Trimming cost V 12 bases and J 4 bases; bases outside gene matches: 12.

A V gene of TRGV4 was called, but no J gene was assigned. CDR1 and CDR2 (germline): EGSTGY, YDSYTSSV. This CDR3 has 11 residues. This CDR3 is CATWDGPRGLF. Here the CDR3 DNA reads TGTGCCACCTGGGATGGTCCGAGGGGACTCTTT.

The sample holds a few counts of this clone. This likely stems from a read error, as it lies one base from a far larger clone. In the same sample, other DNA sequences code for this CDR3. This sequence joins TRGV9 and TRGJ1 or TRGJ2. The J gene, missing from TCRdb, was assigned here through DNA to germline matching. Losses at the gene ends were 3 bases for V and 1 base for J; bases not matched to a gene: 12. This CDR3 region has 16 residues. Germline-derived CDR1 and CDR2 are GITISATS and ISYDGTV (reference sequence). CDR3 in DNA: TGTGCCTTGTGGGAGCGGCACCAACGAAATTATTATAAGAAACTCTTT. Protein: CALWERHQRNYYKKLF.

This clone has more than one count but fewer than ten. CDR3 sequence: CATWDGATEDWIKTF. CDR3 coding DNA: TGTGCCACCTGGGACGGGGCCACTGAGGATTGGATCAAGACGTTT. The chain combines TRGV2 with TRGJP2. The J gene, left out of TCRdb, was set here by checking the DNA against germline. The CDR3 is 15 amino acids. J gave up 8 bases and V 0 bases, and 9 bases lay outside the gene matches. Germline CDR1 and CDR2: EGSNGY and YDSYNSKV.

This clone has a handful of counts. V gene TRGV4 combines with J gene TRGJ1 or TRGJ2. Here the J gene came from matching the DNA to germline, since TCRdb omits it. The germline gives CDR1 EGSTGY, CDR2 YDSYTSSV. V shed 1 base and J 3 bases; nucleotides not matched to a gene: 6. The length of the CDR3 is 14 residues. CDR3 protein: CATWDGQIYYKKLF. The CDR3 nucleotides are TGTGCCACCTGGGATGGCCAAATTTATTATAAGAAACTCTTT.

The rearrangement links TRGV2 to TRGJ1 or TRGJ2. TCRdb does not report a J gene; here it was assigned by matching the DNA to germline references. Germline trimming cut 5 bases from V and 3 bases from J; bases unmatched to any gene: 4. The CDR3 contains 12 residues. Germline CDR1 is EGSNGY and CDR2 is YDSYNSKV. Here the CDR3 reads CATWGIYYKKLF. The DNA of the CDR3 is TGTGCCACCTGGGGTATTTATTATAAGAAACTCTTT.

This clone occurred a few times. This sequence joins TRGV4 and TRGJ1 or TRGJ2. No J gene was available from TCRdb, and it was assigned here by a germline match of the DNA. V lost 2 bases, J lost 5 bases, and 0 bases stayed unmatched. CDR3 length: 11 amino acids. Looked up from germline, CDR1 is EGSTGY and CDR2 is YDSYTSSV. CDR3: CATWDDYKKLF. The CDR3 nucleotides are TGTGCCACCTGGGATGATTATAAGAAACTCTTT.

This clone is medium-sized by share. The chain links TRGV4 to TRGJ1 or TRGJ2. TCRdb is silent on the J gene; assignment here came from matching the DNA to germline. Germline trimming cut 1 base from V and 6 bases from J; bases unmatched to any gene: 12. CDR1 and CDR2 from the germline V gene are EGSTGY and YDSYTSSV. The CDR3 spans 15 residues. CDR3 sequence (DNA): TGTGCCACCTGGGATGGCCCCCTACGCGGTTATAAGAAACTCTTT. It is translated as CATWDGPLRGYKKLF.

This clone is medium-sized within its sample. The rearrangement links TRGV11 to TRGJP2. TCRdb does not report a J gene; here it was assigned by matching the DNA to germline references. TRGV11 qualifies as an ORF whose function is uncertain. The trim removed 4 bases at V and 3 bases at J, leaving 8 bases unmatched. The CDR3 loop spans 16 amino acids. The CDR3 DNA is TGTGCCTGCTGGATTAGTTGGTTACGTAGTGATTGGATCAAGACGTTT. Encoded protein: CACWISWLRSDWIKTF.

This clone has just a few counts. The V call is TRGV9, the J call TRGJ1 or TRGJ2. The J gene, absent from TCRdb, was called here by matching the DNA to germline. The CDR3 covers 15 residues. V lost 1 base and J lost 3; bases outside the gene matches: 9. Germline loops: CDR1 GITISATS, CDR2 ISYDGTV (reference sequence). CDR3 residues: CALWEVRVFYYKKLF. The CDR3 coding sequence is TGTGCCTTGTGGGAGGTTCGCGTGTTTTATTATAAGAAACTCTTT.

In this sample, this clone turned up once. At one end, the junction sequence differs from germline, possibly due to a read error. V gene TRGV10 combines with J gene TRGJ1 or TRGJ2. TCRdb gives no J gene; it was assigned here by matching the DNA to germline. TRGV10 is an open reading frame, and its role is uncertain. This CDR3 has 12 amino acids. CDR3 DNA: TGCGCGGGATTTCGGAGGGAGTATGAGAAACTCTTT. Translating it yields CAGFRREYEKLF.

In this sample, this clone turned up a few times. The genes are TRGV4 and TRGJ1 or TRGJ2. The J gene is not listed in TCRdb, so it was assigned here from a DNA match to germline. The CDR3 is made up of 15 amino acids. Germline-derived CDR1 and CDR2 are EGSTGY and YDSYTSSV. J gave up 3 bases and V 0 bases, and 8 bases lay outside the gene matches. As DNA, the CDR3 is TGTGCCACCTGGGATGGGCCAGGGGGTTATTATAAGAAACTCTTT. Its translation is CATWDGPGGYYKKLF.

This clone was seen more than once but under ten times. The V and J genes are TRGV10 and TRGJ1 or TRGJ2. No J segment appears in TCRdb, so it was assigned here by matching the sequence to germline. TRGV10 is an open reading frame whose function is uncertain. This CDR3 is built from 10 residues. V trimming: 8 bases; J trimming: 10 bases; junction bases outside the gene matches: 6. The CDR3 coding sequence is TGTGCTGCGTGGGAGTTCAAGAAACTCTTT. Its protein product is CAAWEFKKLF.

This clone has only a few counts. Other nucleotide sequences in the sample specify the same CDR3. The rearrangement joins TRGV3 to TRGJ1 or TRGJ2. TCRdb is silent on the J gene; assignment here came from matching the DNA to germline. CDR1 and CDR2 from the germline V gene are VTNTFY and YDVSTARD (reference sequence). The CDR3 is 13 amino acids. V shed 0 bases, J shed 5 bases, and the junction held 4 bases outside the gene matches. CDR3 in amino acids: CATWDRPNYKKLF. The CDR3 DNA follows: TGTGCCACCTGGGACAGGCCCAATTATAAGAAACTCTTT.

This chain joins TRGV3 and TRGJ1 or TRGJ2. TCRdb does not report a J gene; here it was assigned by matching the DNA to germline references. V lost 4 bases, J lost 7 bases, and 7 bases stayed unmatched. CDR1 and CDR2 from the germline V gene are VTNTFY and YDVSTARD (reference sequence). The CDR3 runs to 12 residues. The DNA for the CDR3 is TGTGCCACCTGGGAAGGGTGGTATAAGAAACTCTTT. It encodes CATWEGWYKKLF.

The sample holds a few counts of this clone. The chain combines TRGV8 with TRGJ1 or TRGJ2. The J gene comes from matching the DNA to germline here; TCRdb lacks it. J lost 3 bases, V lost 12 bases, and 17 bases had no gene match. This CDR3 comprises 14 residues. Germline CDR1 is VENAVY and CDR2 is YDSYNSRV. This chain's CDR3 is CASTLPFVYYKKLF. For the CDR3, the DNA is TGTGCCTCTACACTTCCCTTCGTTTATTATAAGAAACTCTTT.

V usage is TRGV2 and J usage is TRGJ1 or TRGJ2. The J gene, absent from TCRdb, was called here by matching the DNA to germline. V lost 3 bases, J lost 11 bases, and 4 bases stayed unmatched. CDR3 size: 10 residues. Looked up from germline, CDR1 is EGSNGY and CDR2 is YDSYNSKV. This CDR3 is CATWDRQKLF. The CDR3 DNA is TGTGCCACCTGGGACAGGCAGAAACTCTTT.

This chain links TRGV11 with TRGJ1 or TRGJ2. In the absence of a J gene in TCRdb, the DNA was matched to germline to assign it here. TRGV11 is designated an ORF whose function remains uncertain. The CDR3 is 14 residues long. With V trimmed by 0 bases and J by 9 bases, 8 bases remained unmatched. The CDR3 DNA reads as TGTGCCTGCTGGATTAGGCACCCAGGGGGTAAGAAACTCTTT. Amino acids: CACWIRHPGGKKLF.

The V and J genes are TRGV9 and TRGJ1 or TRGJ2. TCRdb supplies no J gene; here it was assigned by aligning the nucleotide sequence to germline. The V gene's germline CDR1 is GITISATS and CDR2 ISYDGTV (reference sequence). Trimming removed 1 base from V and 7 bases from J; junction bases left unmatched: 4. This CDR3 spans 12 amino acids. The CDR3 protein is CALWEVQYKKLF. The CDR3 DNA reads TGTGCCTTGTGGGAGGTTCAGTATAAGAAACTCTTT.